The T cell receptor beta chain under discussion was sequenced for a study of blood T cell repertoires in COVID-19. As originally analysed: Reference gene primer amplification in the assay estimated nucleated cell counts. Assay used: immunoSEQ multiplex PCR; TCRdb lists only in-frame clones, some missing. That table supplies the V and J calls and clone size; D and trimming were determined from the DNA. This sample yields 200,000 to 250,000 clones, of which less than 90% are seen a single time; around 6.5% belongs to the top ten. Recovered status in Cohort 3 required two negative PCRs, clearance, or symptom resolution. The specimen sequenced was PBMCs or T cells enriched from blood (not recorded which). The clonotype was recovered from a woman aged 40 to 50 who had recovered from COVID-19.

CDR3 in amino acids: CASSLGSGEGNYGYTF. For the CDR3, the DNA is TGTGCCAGCAGCTTAGGGTCAGGGGAAGGGAACTATGGCTACACCTTC. V usage is TRBV7-9 and J usage is TRBJ1-2; D is perhaps TRBD1 (6 bases). Trimming left V 1 base short and J 2 bases short, with 14 bases between. This CDR3 is built from 16 residues. Germline CDR1 reads SEHNR; CDR2 reads FQNEAQ (reference sequence).